What follows are 13 T cell receptor beta chains derived from one specimen sequenced in a study of cytomegalovirus exposure and HLA in healthy donors. The PCR contained 60 Vbeta and 13 Jbeta primers. Profiled with immunoSEQ multiplex PCR; TCRdb holds only in-frame clones, not every one. The data show 200,000 to 250,000 clones, approximately 80% seen once. The specimen was PBMCs. The receptors here all came from a man aged 25-45 years in good health and CMV-seronegative.

This chain uses TRBV19 with TRBJ2-7; TRBD2 matches 12 bases. Germline CDR1 reads LNHDA; CDR2 reads SQIVND (reference sequence). With 4 bases clipped from V and 3 bases from J, the junction kept 4 bases outside the gene matches. This CDR3 contains 15 residues. The CDR3 reads CASSSRTSGDYEQYF. CDR3 bases: TGTGCCAGTAGTAGCCGGACTAGCGGGGACTACGAGCAGTACTTC.

This clone occurred a few times. V usage is TRBV14 and J usage is TRBJ1-6; TRBD1 agrees at 11 bases. The CDR3 is 15 amino acids. Germline V gives CDR1 SGHDN, CDR2 FVKESK. Unmatched junction bases numbered 5, after V lost 3 bases and J lost 10 bases. The CDR3 reads CASSHHGTGGSPLHF. CDR3 coding DNA: TGTGCCAGCAGCCACCACGGGACAGGGGGATCACCCCTCCACTTT.

The V call is TRBV5-4, the J call TRBJ1-1; TRBD1 aligns across 12 bases. Germline trimming cut 5 bases from V and 6 bases from J; bases unmatched to any gene: 5. Germline V lookup: CDR1 SGHNT, CDR2 YYREEE (reference sequence). The CDR3 loop spans 14 amino acids. CDR3 coding DNA: TGTGCCAGCAGACGGGGACAGGGGGCGTCTGAAGCTTTCTTT. Protein product: CASRRGQGASEAFF. The whole variable domain, remainder taken from reference TRBV5-4 and TRBJ1-1, is ETGVTQSPTHLIKTRGQQVTLRCSSQSGHNTVSWYQQALGQGPQFIFQYYREEENGRGNFPPRFSGLQFPNYSSELNVNALELDDSALYLCASRRGQGASEAFFGQGTRLTVV.

The V gene is TRBV2, the J gene TRBJ2-5; 7 nucleotides agree with TRBD1. CDR1 is SNHLY, CDR2 FYNNEI, per germline. Trimming at V came to 7 bases and at J to 5 bases, leaving 4 bases not matched to a gene. This CDR3 spans 12 amino acids. The CDR3 spells CASTLTGETQYF. The CDR3 DNA reads as TGTGCCAGCACCCTGACAGGGGAGACCCAGTACTTC.

V usage is TRBV7-2 and J usage is TRBJ1-5, with 7 positions matching TRBD1. V shed 4 bases and J 4 bases; nucleotides not matched to a gene: 4. The CDR3 is made up of 14 amino acids. Germline CDR1 and CDR2: SGHTA and FQGNSA. The CDR3 DNA is TGTGCCAGCAGCTCAATGACAGGGAATCAGCCCCAGCATTTT. It encodes CASSSMTGNQPQHF.

The chain employs TRBV4-1 and TRBJ2-7; perhaps TRBD1 as D (6 bases). The CDR3 covers 17 residues. The germline V and J ends were trimmed by 0 bases and 5 bases, with 20 bases remaining between them. The germline V gene encodes CDR1 MGHRA and CDR2 YSYEKL. The CDR3 nucleotides are TGCGCCAGCAGCCAAGAAGTATGGGCAGGGGAGAAGCACGAGCAGTACTTC. This translates into CASSQEVWAGEKHEQYF.

The chain is built from TRBV29-1 and TRBJ2-1, with D perhaps TRBD1 (6 bases). This CDR3 has 12 amino acids. Germline CDR1 is SQVTM and CDR2 is ANQGSEA. V was clipped by 3 bases and J by 7 bases, with 10 bases between them. Here the CDR3 DNA reads TGCAGCGTTGAGGACAGATGGAATGAGCAGTTCTTC. Translating gives CSVEDRWNEQFF.

This chain links TRBV5-6 with TRBJ1-2; D may be TRBD1 (5 bases). V was trimmed by 2 bases and J by 7 bases, leaving 21 bases between them. The CDR3 has 16 residues. Germline lookup yields CDR1 SGHDT and CDR2 YYEEEE. CDR3 sequence reads: CASSLRNLISGFGYTF. The CDR3 DNA is TGTGCCAGCAGCTTACGGAACCTAATATCAGGGTTTGGCTACACCTTC.

This clone was detected a few times. The chain employs TRBV6-6 and TRBJ2-3, with 7 bases matching TRBD1. Germline loops: CDR1 MNHNY, CDR2 SVGAGI (reference sequence). This CDR3 region has 15 residues. J lost 0 bases, V lost 5 bases, and 5 bases had no gene match. The CDR3 DNA reads as TGTGCCAGCAGTCTGACAGGGTCTAGCACAGATACGCAGTATTTT. Translated, it gives CASSLTGSSTDTQYF.

This sequence joins TRBV2 and TRBJ1-3; 9 nucleotides match TRBD1. Germline V gene sequence: CDR1 SNHLY, CDR2 FYNNEI. The CDR3 is 21 amino acids. Trimming took 2 bases from V and 0 from J; bases not matched to a gene: 17. CDR3 nucleotides: TGTGCCAGCAGTGAATCTTATCTTCAGCTGGACAGGGGACCCTCTGGAAACACCATATATTTT. This translates into CASSESYLQLDRGPSGNTIYF. The variable domain in full, with the rest retrieved from reference TRBV2 and TRBJ1-3, is EPEVTQTPSHQVTQMGQEVILRCVPISNHLYFYWYRQILGQKVEFLVSFYNNEISEKSEIFDDQFSVERPDGSNFTLKIRSTKLEDSAMYFCASSESYLQLDRGPSGNTIYFGEGSWLTVV.

This clone was observed a single time. The chain employs TRBV6-5 and TRBJ1-2, with D possibly matching TRBD1 (6 bases). Trimming left V 6 bases short and J 6 bases short, with 20 bases between. Germline V gives CDR1 MNHEY, CDR2 SVGAGI. The CDR3 runs to 15 residues. CDR3 region: CASSGRGGRKDGYTF. In DNA, the CDR3 is TGTGCCAGCAGCGGCCGGGGGGGGCGTAAGGATGGCTACACCTTC.

Points on this clone: This sample includes further DNA sequences coding for the same CDR3. The J gene is TRBJ2-5, the V gene TRBV14; 8 nucleotides agree with TRBD2. The CDR3 totals 17 residues. Germline V gene lookup returns CDR1 SGHDN and CDR2 FVKESK. The ends lost 0 bases at V and 2 bases at J; junction bases unmatched: 8. The CDR3 loop reads CASSQDAGGGPQETQYF. DNA for the CDR3: TGTGCCAGCAGCCAAGATGCGGGCGGGGGGCCTCAAGAGACCCAGTACTTC.

CDR3 sequence (DNA): TGTGCCAGTACCCCCCAAGGCCGACAGGGTATTAGGAATGGGGAAGCTTTCTTT. This codes for CASTPQGRQGIRNGEAFF. V usage is TRBV19 and J usage is TRBJ1-1; 7 bases are shared with TRBD1. Per the germline V gene, CDR1 is LNHDA and CDR2 is SQIVND (reference sequence). CDR3 length: 18 amino acids. V lost 7 bases and J lost 8; bases outside the gene matches: 25.